A selection of T cell receptor beta chains follows, all from one sample in a study of cytomegalovirus exposure and HLA in healthy donors. Profiled with immunoSEQ multiplex PCR; TCRdb holds only in-frame clones, not every one. The sample has about 89,000 clones; around 9.6% are singletons. Source material: PBMCs. The receptors shown here come from a man aged 50-60 years in good health and CMV-seropositive. Each CDR3 is given with its conserved first and last residue. A D gene is named only where the DNA matches it firmly. Some rows have no size entry. The others give once, few or many, or a class for an expanded clone.

CDR3 length,clone size,V gene,D gene,J gene,CDR3 protein,CDR3 DNA
14,-,TRBV30,-,TRBJ1-6,CAWGRPGSNSPLHF,TGTGCCTGGGGTCGCCCCGGTTCCAATTCACCCCTCCACTTT
15,-,TRBV7-2,TRBD1,TRBJ1-6,CASSVGQAGGSPLHF,TGTGCCAGCAGCGTAGGACAGGCCGGCGGTTCACCCCTCCACTTT
14,few,TRBV9,TRBD1,TRBJ1-4,CASRDDRGTGKLFF,TGTGCCAGCAGAGACGACAGGGGAACGGGAAAACTGTTTTTT
14,few,TRBV5-6,-,TRBJ1-1,CASSFRGGDTEAFF,TGTGCCAGCAGCTTTAGGGGGGGGGACACTGAAGCTTTCTTT
12,few,TRBV7-3,-,TRBJ1-1,CASSQQGTEAFF,TGTGCCAGCAGCCAACAGGGAACTGAAGCTTTCTTT
13,-,TRBV7-9,-,TRBJ1-1,CASSLGGRQQAFF,TGTGCCAGCAGCTTAGGAGGGAGGCAGCAAGCTTTCTTT
14,few,TRBV4-1,-,TRBJ2-5,CASSQGLSGGTQYF,TGCGCCAGCAGCCAAGGACTATCCGGGGGGACCCAGTACTTC
15,-,TRBV13,TRBD2,TRBJ2-1,CASSLREGSYNEQFF,TGTGCCAGCAGCTTACGGGAGGGCTCCTACAATGAGCAGTTCTTC
16,-,TRBV27,-,TRBJ1-1,CASSLGPGPMNPEAFF,TGTGCCAGCAGTTTAGGCCCAGGTCCGATGAACCCTGAAGCTTTCTTT
14,-,TRBV9,-,TRBJ1-2,CASSATGANYGYTF,TGTGCCAGCAGCGCGACAGGAGCTAACTATGGCTACACCTTC
14,few,TRBV9,-,TRBJ2-7,CASSATGTPYEQYF,TGTGCCAGCAGCGCTACCGGGACACCATACGAGCAGTACTTC
14,few,TRBV29-1,-,TRBJ1-2,CSVETVGRHYGYTF,TGCAGCGTTGAGACCGTGGGGCGGCACTATGGCTACACCTTC
19,-,TRBV11-2,-,TRBJ2-5,CASSRSPGVSGRVGETQYF,TGTGCCAGCAGCCGGAGTCCGGGAGTAAGCGGTCGGGTCGGAGAGACCCAGTACTTC
14,-,TRBV6-6,-,TRBJ2-7,CASSPRRAKEEQYF,TGTGCCAGCAGCCCCCGGCGGGCCAAGGAGGAGCAGTACTTC
16,few,TRBV30,-,TRBJ1-1,CAWSGHEKGRNTEAFF,TGTGCCTGGTCCGGTCACGAGAAGGGGCGGAACACTGAAGCTTTCTTT
13,few,TRBV2,-,TRBJ2-1,CASSPESYNEQFF,TGTGCCAGCAGTCCCGAGTCCTACAATGAGCAGTTCTTC
13,once,TRBV27,-,TRBJ2-7,CASSWGGPYEQYF,TGTGCCAGCAGCTGGGGGGGCCCCTACGAGCAGTACTTC
14,-,TRBV30,-,TRBJ1-4,CACKAGTTNEKLFF,TGTGCCTGTAAAGCAGGGACAACTAATGAAAAACTGTTTTTT
14,-,TRBV28,-,TRBJ2-7,CASSPRLVSYEQYF,TGTGCCAGCAGTCCTCGACTGGTCTCCTACGAGCAGTACTTC
12,-,TRBV28,TRBD1,TRBJ1-6,CASSLRDRGLHF,TGTGCCAGCAGTCTCCGGGACAGGGGTCTCCACTTT